This paragraph reports one T cell receptor (beta chain). Germline assignment: CDR1 MGHDK and CDR2 SYGVNS. This CDR3 spans 14 amino acids. V was pared by 8 bases and J by 4 bases, with 3 bases of the junction left unmatched. Methods used by the authors: Reference gene primer amplification in the assay estimated nucleated cell counts. Some clones are missing from TCRdb's copy, which holds only in-frame ones; the method was immunoSEQ multiplex PCR. The V and J calls and clone size were taken over from that table, and D and trimming were inferred from the DNA. The table lists about 410,000 clones, more than 80% of them singletons, with 1.4% in the top ten. The data were taken from a study of blood T cell repertoires in COVID-19. On the study more broadly: Samples of COVID-19 (acute and convalescent) were obtained from the United States, Italy and Spain. PBMCs, B-cell-depleted T cells, or T cells provided the cDNA or gDNA that made up the material.

The chain employs TRBV25-1 and TRBJ2-3; 13 bases are a match to TRBD2. The TCR originated in a woman in her 30s with active or convalescent COVID-19. Sequencing input: peripheral blood. Here the CDR3 DNA reads TGTGCCAGCGGACTAGCGGGGGCGGCAGATACGCAGTATTTT. Residues: CASGLAGAADTQYF.